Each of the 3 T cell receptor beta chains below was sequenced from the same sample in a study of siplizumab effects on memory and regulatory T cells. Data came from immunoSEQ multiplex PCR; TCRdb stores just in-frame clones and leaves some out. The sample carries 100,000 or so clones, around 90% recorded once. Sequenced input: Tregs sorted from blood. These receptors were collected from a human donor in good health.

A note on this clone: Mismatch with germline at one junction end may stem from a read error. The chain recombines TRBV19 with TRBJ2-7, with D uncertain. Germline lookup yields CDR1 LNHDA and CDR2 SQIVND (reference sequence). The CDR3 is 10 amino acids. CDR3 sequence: CASSTAGSNF. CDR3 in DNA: TGTGCCAGTAGTACTGCAGGATCAAACTTC.

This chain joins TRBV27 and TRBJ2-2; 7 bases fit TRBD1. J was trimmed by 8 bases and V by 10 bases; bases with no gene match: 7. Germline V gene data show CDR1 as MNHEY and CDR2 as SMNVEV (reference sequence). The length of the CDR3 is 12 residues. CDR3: CAITQGLGELFF. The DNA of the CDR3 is TGTGCCATCACACAGGGGTTGGGGGAGCTGTTTTTT.

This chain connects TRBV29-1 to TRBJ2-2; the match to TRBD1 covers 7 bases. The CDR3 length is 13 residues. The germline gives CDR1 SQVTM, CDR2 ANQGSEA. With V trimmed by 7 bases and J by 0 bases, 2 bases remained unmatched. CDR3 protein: CSGGTANTGELFF. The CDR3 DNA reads TGCAGCGGAGGGACAGCGAACACCGGGGAGCTGTTTTTT.